This T cell receptor (beta chain) was retrieved from a study of T cell responses to AZD1222 COVID-19 vaccine. The repertoire was sequenced with immunoSEQ multiplex PCR; TCRdb's copy has only in-frame clones and lacks some. The sample lists 130,000 or so clones; 70% to 90% were seen once. Trimming cost V 2 bases and J 5 bases, with 13 bases left between them. The CDR3 runs to 14 residues. Germline V gene sequence: CDR1 SGHTS, CDR2 YDEGEE. This clone was observed once. This clonotype originated in an adult in good health. The sample consisted of peripheral blood, taken on day 0 of AZD1222 vaccination. J is TRBJ1-2 and V is TRBV5-8; no definite D call. The CDR3 DNA follows: TGTGCCAGCAGCTTTGGTTCCGGCGGGTATGGCTACACCTTC. Residues: CASSFGSGGYGYTF.